The text below deals with one T cell receptor beta chain. Using immunoSEQ multiplex PCR, the repertoire was profiled, and TCRdb retains in-frame clones only, with some absent. Counted here are under 200,000 clones, roughly 86% occurring once; the ten biggest clones make up around 2.7%. The record originates from a study of blood T cell repertoires in COVID-19. The germline V gene has CDR1 SNHLY and CDR2 FYNNEI. Trimming took off 4 bases at V and 2 bases at J, with 8 bases between the two ends. The length of the CDR3 is 14 residues. The sample was peripheral blood. The receptor's source is an elderly woman with COVID-19, enrolled during active disease. V gene TRBV2 combines with J gene TRBJ2-2; D possibly corresponds to TRBD2 (5 bases). CDR3 sequence: CASSGGINTGELFF. DNA of the CDR3: TGTGCCAGCAGTGGAGGGATAAACACCGGGGAGCTGTTTTTT.